Listed here are 21 T cell receptor beta chains from one sample, sequenced in a study of CD8+ T cells in alopecia areata. Following RNA extraction, reverse transcription yielded cDNA that acted as the sequencing template. The table came from immunoSEQ multiplex PCR; TCRdb's copy has only in-frame clones and leaves some out. The sample records around 250,000 clones, around 67% being singletons. The source was CD4+ T cells sorted from blood, collected at week 0. These receptors all stem from a human donor with alopecia areata.

This clone has only a few counts. The rearrangement links TRBV29-1 to TRBJ2-1; TRBD1 agrees at 9 bases. The germline CDR1 and CDR2 sequences are SQVTM and ANQGSEA. J lost 3 bases, V lost 4 bases, and 1 base had no gene match. The CDR3 loop spans 13 amino acids. The CDR3 protein is CSVGTGDYNEQFF. The DNA of the CDR3 is TGCAGCGTTGGGACAGGGGACTACAATGAGCAGTTCTTC.

This clone was detected a few times. The rearrangement joins TRBV30 to TRBJ2-2; either TRBD1 or TRBD2 may fit D (5 bases each). Between the trimmed V and J ends, which lost 0 bases and 6 bases, there was a span of 8 bases. The CDR3 is 13 amino acids. Germline V gene sequence: CDR1 GTSNPN, CDR2 SVGIG (reference sequence). The CDR3 DNA follows: TGTGCCTGGAGTGTAACGGGGCCCGGGGAGCTGTTTTTT. It encodes CAWSVTGPGELFF.

This clone was seen more than once but under ten times. This rearrangement joins TRBV29-1 to TRBJ1-2; D remains unclear. The CDR3 runs 13 residues. V lost 3 bases, J lost 3 bases, and 11 bases lay in between. Germline V lookup: CDR1 SQVTM, CDR2 ANQGSEA. The CDR3 nucleotides read TGCAGCGTTGATCGTGGCAGAGACTATGGCTACACCTTC. Protein sequence: CSVDRGRDYGYTF. The whole variable domain, filled in from reference TRBV29-1 and TRBJ1-2, reads SAVISQKPSRDICQRGTSLTIQCQVDSQVTMMFWYRQQPGQSLTLIATANQGSEATYESGFVIDKFPISRPNLTFSTLTVSNMSPEDSSIYLCSVDRGRDYGYTFGSGTRLTVV.

This clone turned up a few times. The chain carries TRBV29-1 and TRBJ1-1; D ambiguous. The CDR3 extends over 14 amino acids. V was cut by 4 bases and J by 2 bases, with 14 bases left in between. Per germline, CDR1 SQVTM and CDR2 ANQGSEA. CDR3 sequence: CSVVGQALNTEAFF. The CDR3 coding sequence is TGCAGCGTTGTTGGGCAGGCCCTAAACACTGAAGCTTTCTTT.

This chain connects TRBV11-2 to TRBJ1-2; 8 bases agree with TRBD1. This CDR3 is 19 amino acids long. Losses at the gene ends were 5 bases for V and 1 base for J; bases not matched to a gene: 18. Germline V gives CDR1 SGHAT, CDR2 FQNNGV. CDR3 DNA: TGTGCCAGCAGCCGCGAGCCGGGACAGGAGGGTCATTATAACTATGGCTACACCTTC. It is translated as CASSREPGQEGHYNYGYTF.

V gene TRBV30 combines with J gene TRBJ1-6; no clear D gene. CDR3 length equals 13 residues. Trimming took off 4 bases at V and 4 bases at J, with 8 bases between the two ends. CDR1 is GTSNPN and CDR2 is SVGIG in the germline V gene (reference sequence). The CDR3 coding sequence is TGTGCCTGGAAACAGACTTATAATTCACCCCTCCACTTT. This codes for CAWKQTYNSPLHF.

On this clone itself: Other DNA variants within this sample encode the same CDR3. The genes are TRBV7-9 and TRBJ2-7; D gene uncertain. This CDR3 comprises 13 residues. CDR1 and CDR2 (germline): SEHNR, FQNEAQ (reference sequence). Trimming stripped 5 bases from V and 2 bases from J, with 10 bases between. The CDR3 nucleotides read TGTGCCAGCAGCCCCAAGGGTCCCTACGAGCAGTACTTC. This sequence encodes CASSPKGPYEQYF.

CDR3: CSARSTGELFF. The CDR3 bases are TGCAGCGCCAGGTCGACCGGGGAGCTGTTTTTT. V gene TRBV29-1 combines with J gene TRBJ2-2, with no clear D. The V gene lost 7 bases and the J gene lost 5 bases, with 8 bases spanning the gap. This CDR3 has 11 amino acids. Germline V gene data show CDR1 as SQVTM and CDR2 as ANQGSEA.

The chain carries TRBV9 and TRBJ1-1; D remains unclear. Trimming removed 4 bases from V and 8 bases from J, with 18 bases in between. The CDR3 runs to 14 residues. Germline V gene lookup returns CDR1 SGDLS and CDR2 YYNGEE. The chain's CDR3 is CASSTIFSGVEAFF. The DNA of the CDR3 is TGTGCCAGCAGCACCATCTTCTCGGGTGTGGAAGCTTTCTTT.

This chain connects TRBV23-1 to TRBJ2-7; weak D call: TRBD1 (5 bases). TRBV23-1 is flagged as an ORF with uncertain function. The CDR3 consists of 17 residues. V was clipped by 0 bases and J by 6 bases, with 21 bases between them. The CDR3 coding sequence is TGCGCCAGCAGTCAATCCTGTGGGCCAGGGAAATCGGCCGAGCAGTACTTC. It translates to CASSQSCGPGKSAEQYF.

In its sample, this clone was seen once. The rearrangement links TRBV30 to TRBJ1-5, with a tentative D call TRBD1 (6 bases). This CDR3 is built from 13 residues. Germline loops: CDR1 GTSNPN, CDR2 SVGIG (reference sequence). V was trimmed by 2 bases and J by 4 bases, leaving 9 bases between them. The chain's CDR3 is CAWSRGVNQPQHF. Written as DNA, the CDR3 is TGTGCCTGGAGTAGGGGGGTGAATCAGCCCCAGCATTTT. Full variable domain (remainder filled in from reference TRBV30 and TRBJ1-5): SQTIHQWPATLVQPVGSPLSLECTVEGTSNPNLYWYRQAAGRGLQLLFYSVGIGQISSEVPQNLSASRPQDRQFILSSKKLLLSDSGFYLCAWSRGVNQPQHFGDGTRLSIL.

The chain couples TRBV15 to TRBJ2-3; no definite D call. CDR1 and CDR2 from the germline V gene are LNHNV and YYDKDF (reference sequence). This CDR3 has 14 residues. V lost 0 bases, J lost 4 bases, and 8 bases lay in between. CDR3 residues: CATSRDRKSDTQYF. Written as DNA, the CDR3 is TGTGCCACCAGCAGAGACCGGAAGTCAGATACGCAGTATTTT.

This sequence joins TRBV29-1 and TRBJ2-7; 9 bases map to TRBD1. Germline CDR1 reads SQVTM; CDR2 reads ANQGSEA. The CDR3 consists of 13 residues. V lost 6 bases to trimming and J lost 0 bases; unmatched junction nucleotides: 3. The CDR3 nucleotides are TGCAGCGTCCGGGGACAGGGCTCCTACGAGCAGTACTTC. This translates into CSVRGQGSYEQYF.

The chain joins TRBV25-1 to TRBJ2-5, with 7 bases that match TRBD2. The length of the CDR3 is 17 residues. The V gene's germline CDR1 is MGHDK and CDR2 SYGVNS. V shed 5 bases and J 3 bases; nucleotides not matched to a gene: 15. The CDR3 nucleotides are TGTGCCAGCAGTCCCATTCGCCATAGGGCGGGGGAAGAGACCCAGTACTTC. Amino acid sequence: CASSPIRHRAGEETQYF.

The chain combines TRBV9 with TRBJ2-7; D is uncertain. The CDR3 totals 13 residues. Germline CDR1 is SGDLS and CDR2 is YYNGEE. V dropped 0 bases and J dropped 7 bases, with 11 bases sitting between them. CDR3 in DNA: TGTGCCAGCAGCGTAGTAACAAACGGGGAGCAGTACTTC. It specifies CASSVVTNGEQYF.

This clone has a handful of counts. The chain links TRBV29-1 to TRBJ2-3; 8 bases line up with TRBD2. Germline V gene sequence: CDR1 SQVTM, CDR2 ANQGSEA. This CDR3 has 13 amino acids. V was clipped by 7 bases and J by 6 bases; unmatched bases: 9. CDR3 residues: CSAGLVKSDTQYF. CDR3 DNA sequence: TGCAGCGCGGGACTAGTGAAGTCTGATACGCAGTATTTT.

This chain uses TRBV29-1 with TRBJ1-4; 7 positions match TRBD1. CDR3 length: 14 residues. Looked up from germline, CDR1 is SQVTM and CDR2 is ANQGSEA. The V and J ends lost 6 bases and 3 bases, in that order; junction bases with no gene match: 7. For the CDR3, the DNA is TGCAGCGTGAGGGGGCTCACATCTAATGAAAAACTGTTTTTT. Amino acid sequence: CSVRGLTSNEKLFF.

This chain links TRBV29-1 with TRBJ1-2; the match to TRBD1 covers 7 bases. The junction had 4 bases not matched to a gene; V was cut back by 5 bases and J by 4 bases. The CDR3 contains 12 residues. Looked up from germline, CDR1 is SQVTM and CDR2 is ANQGSEA. Here the CDR3 reads CSVNTGAYGYTF. In nucleotides, the CDR3 is TGCAGCGTTAATACAGGGGCCTATGGCTACACCTTC. Filled out from reference TRBV29-1 and TRBJ1-2, the complete variable domain reads SAVISQKPSRDICQRGTSLTIQCQVDSQVTMMFWYRQQPGQSLTLIATANQGSEATYESGFVIDKFPISRPNLTFSTLTVSNMSPEDSSIYLCSVNTGAYGYTFGSGTRLTVV.

V and J are TRBV30 and TRBJ1-6; no clear D. Trimming left V 1 base short and J 7 bases short, with 11 bases between. Germline CDR1 reads GTSNPN; CDR2 reads SVGIG (reference sequence). This CDR3 spans 14 amino acids. CDR3 amino acids: CAWSATIKNSPLHF. As DNA, the CDR3 is TGTGCCTGGAGTGCGACTATAAAGAATTCACCCCTCCACTTT.

The genes are TRBV5-8 and TRBJ2-1, with D hard to call. The CDR3 is 15 amino acids. V was clipped by 0 bases and J by 0 bases, with 7 bases between them. CDR1 and CDR2 (germline): SGHTS, YDEGEE. CDR3 region: CASSLDPFSYNEQFF. The DNA for the CDR3 is TGTGCCAGCAGCTTGGACCCTTTCTCCTACAATGAGCAGTTCTTC.

The J gene is TRBJ2-5, the V gene TRBV29-1, with D unclear. From germline, CDR1 is SQVTM and CDR2 ANQGSEA. V was shortened by 6 bases and J by 3 bases, with 17 bases between the two germline ends. This CDR3 spans 14 amino acids. CDR3 coding DNA: TGCAGCGTCGGCTTCTGGACGAAAAAAGAGACCCAGTACTTC. It translates to CSVGFWTKKETQYF.